The 15 T cell receptor beta chains presented below share a single source sample, sequenced in a study of cytomegalovirus exposure and HLA in healthy donors. The PCR ran on 60 Vbeta and 13 Jbeta primers. Using immunoSEQ multiplex PCR, the repertoire was profiled, and TCRdb retains in-frame clones only, with some absent. The sample has around 36,000 clones, roughly 88% seen once. Sample: PBMCs. The receptors come from a woman aged 40 to 55 in good health and CMV-seropositive.

The CDR3 nucleotides read TGTGCCAGTAGTTCAACAGGGCCACGAACTGAAGCTTTCTTT. Translating it yields CASSSTGPRTEAFF. The V gene is TRBV19, the J gene TRBJ1-1; D possibly corresponds to TRBD1 (6 bases). Germline V lookup: CDR1 LNHDA, CDR2 SQIVND (reference sequence). V was pared by 5 bases and J by 5 bases, with 15 bases between. The CDR3 extends over 14 amino acids. Together with reference TRBV19 and TRBJ1-1, the CDR3 gives the full variable domain: DGGITQSPKYLFRKEGQNVTLSCEQNLNHDAMYWYRQDPGQGLRLIYYSQIVNDFQKGDIAEGYSVSREKKESFPLTVTSAQKNPTAFYLCASSSTGPRTEAFFGQGTRLTVV.

The CDR3 sequence: CASSVDGGANTEAFF. In DNA form, the CDR3 reads TGTGCCAGCAGCGTAGATGGGGGGGCGAATACTGAAGCTTTCTTT. The chain recombines TRBV9 with TRBJ1-1; D perhaps matches TRBD1 (6 bases). The V gene's germline CDR1 is SGDLS and CDR2 YYNGEE. Trimming took 0 bases from V and 5 from J, leaving 14 bases between them. CDR3 length equals 15 residues.

V is TRBV5-1 and J is TRBJ1-5; the match to TRBD1 covers 10 bases. This CDR3 has 15 amino acids. Trimming cost V 5 bases and J 5 bases; bases outside gene matches: 7. CDR1 and CDR2 from the germline V gene are SGHRS and YFSETQ. The CDR3 DNA follows: TGCGCCAGCAGTCTCGGGACAGGGGCTTATCAGCCCCAGCATTTT. Translated, it gives CASSLGTGAYQPQHF.

The rearrangement links TRBV11-3 to TRBJ2-7; 9 nucleotides match TRBD2. CDR1 SGHNT and CDR2 YENEEA come from the germline V gene. The CDR3 runs to 16 residues. V trimming: 5 bases; J trimming: 2 bases; junction bases outside the gene matches: 10. CDR3 bases: TGTGCCAGCAGCCCCCCGACTAGCGGATCGGCCTACGAGCAGTACTTC. It codes for CASSPPTSGSAYEQYF.

This chain uses TRBV6-1 with TRBJ2-3, with D possibly being TRBD1 (6 bases). CDR1 is MNHNS and CDR2 is SASEGT in the germline V gene. The V and J ends lost 6 bases and 0 bases respectively, with 10 bases between them. The CDR3 consists of 14 residues. Written as DNA, the CDR3 is TGTGCCAGCAGGGACAGATCTAGCACAGATACGCAGTATTTT. Its translation is CASRDRSSTDTQYF.

The chain recombines TRBV5-6 with TRBJ2-7, with D maybe TRBD1 (6 bases). Germline CDR1 and CDR2: SGHDT and YYEEEE. The germline V and J ends were trimmed by 1 base and 6 bases, with 14 bases remaining between them. The CDR3 has 14 residues. CDR3 amino acids: CASSLRVSGVEQYF. As DNA, the CDR3 is TGTGCCAGCAGCTTGCGCGTGTCAGGGGTCGAGCAGTACTTC.

The J gene is TRBJ2-7, the V gene TRBV6-6, with 7 bases matching TRBD2. The CDR3 consists of 14 residues. V was pared by 4 bases and J by 7 bases, with 10 bases of the junction left unmatched. CDR1 and CDR2 (germline): MNHNY, SVGAGI (reference sequence). The CDR3 DNA is TGTGCCAGCAGTTCTAGCGGCCCTAGAGGGGAGCAGTACTTC. This sequence encodes CASSSSGPRGEQYF.

The chain has TRBV6-1 and TRBJ2-4, with D maybe TRBD1 (5 bases). CDR3 length: 13 amino acids. Germline CDR1 is MNHNS and CDR2 is SASEGT. The V gene lost 4 bases and the J gene lost 4 bases, with 8 bases spanning the gap. The CDR3 sequence is CASSGRQKNIQYF. CDR3 nucleotide sequence: TGTGCCAGCAGTGGGCGACAGAAAAACATTCAGTACTTC.

This clone has only a few counts. V usage is TRBV6-6 and J usage is TRBJ2-7; D call uncertain. CDR3 length: 13 amino acids. Germline V lookup: CDR1 MNHNY, CDR2 SVGAGI (reference sequence). Trimming took 4 bases from V and 1 from J, leaving 8 bases between them. CDR3 loop: CASSSVRSYEQYF. The CDR3 nucleotides are TGTGCCAGCAGTTCCGTCAGATCCTACGAGCAGTACTTC.

The CDR3 reads CASSAGDYGYTF. CDR3 nucleotides: TGTGCCAGCAGCGCGGGGGACTATGGCTACACCTTC. The rearrangement joins TRBV5-4 to TRBJ1-2, with D perhaps TRBD1 (5 bases). This CDR3 has 12 residues. V shed 4 bases and J shed 3 bases, with 7 bases lying between them. CDR1 and CDR2 from the germline V gene are SGHNT and YYREEE (reference sequence).

The chain couples TRBV4-2 to TRBJ2-5; D ambiguous. The CDR3 runs to 16 residues. V shed 0 bases and J shed 2 bases, with 13 bases lying between them. Germline V gene sequence: CDR1 LGHNA, CDR2 YNFKEQ. CDR3 loop: CASSQDGQAQQETQYF. The CDR3 DNA reads as TGTGCCAGCAGCCAAGACGGCCAGGCACAACAAGAGACCCAGTACTTC.

The chain joins TRBV2 to TRBJ2-2, with no clear D. This CDR3 has 12 residues. Trimming removed 7 bases from V and 6 bases from J, with 9 bases in between. Per the germline V gene, CDR1 is SNHLY and CDR2 is FYNNEI. CDR3 amino acids: CASNLEAGELFF. CDR3 nucleotides: TGTGCCAGCAACCTTGAGGCCGGGGAGCTGTTTTTT.

This chain links TRBV2 with TRBJ1-1; D perhaps matches TRBD1 (5 bases). V was shortened by 8 bases and J by 5 bases, with 15 bases between the two germline ends. The CDR3 runs to 13 residues. Looked up from germline, CDR1 is SNHLY and CDR2 is FYNNEI. The CDR3 bases are TGTGCCAGCGCATCAGGGTGGGGAACTGAAGCTTTCTTT. Translated, it gives CASASGWGTEAFF.

In the case of this clone: This sample includes further DNA sequences coding for the same CDR3. The chain combines TRBV6-5 with TRBJ2-3; the match to TRBD2 covers 11 bases. J was trimmed by 3 bases and V by 8 bases; bases with no gene match: 7. Germline V gene sequence: CDR1 MNHEY, CDR2 SVGAGI. The CDR3 totals 15 residues. The CDR3 loop reads CASRSGLAGTDTQYF. As DNA, the CDR3 is TGTGCCAGCCGTTCTGGACTAGCGGGTACAGATACGCAGTATTTT.

This chain uses TRBV19 with TRBJ2-3, with 9 nucleotides matching TRBD2. CDR1 is LNHDA, CDR2 SQIVND, per germline (reference sequence). Trimming at V came to 5 bases and at J to 4 bases, leaving 7 bases not matched to a gene. The CDR3 covers 15 residues. The CDR3 loop is CASSDSGGSADTQYF. CDR3 DNA sequence: TGTGCCAGTAGTGATAGCGGGGGAAGCGCAGATACGCAGTATTTT.